Below are 17 T cell receptor beta chains sequenced from a single sample in a study of T cells in Graves' hyperthyroidism and ophthalmopathy. TCR beta CDR3 region amplification was performed from RNA transcripts. HTBI primers were used for first-round RT-PCR of the TCR CDR3. Via MiXCR, TCRdb re-called the multiplex PCR reads, giving one row per CDR3 protein. The sample yields 620,000 or so distinct CDR3 sequences, roughly 15% seen once. Source material: blood. Source of these receptors: a woman in her 50s with Graves' ophthalmopathy.

The table lists this clonotype with many counts. The V call is TRBV11-2, the J call TRBJ2-1; 8 nucleotides line up with TRBD2. From germline, CDR1 is SGHAT and CDR2 FQNNGV. Trimming removed 5 bases from V and 7 bases from J; junction bases left unmatched: 13. The CDR3 has 16 amino acids. CDR3 sequence: CASSMPWGGRRNEQFF. Written as DNA, the CDR3 is TGTGCCAGCAGCATGCCGTGGGGCGGGAGGAGGAATGAGCAGTTCTTC.

This clonotype occurred many times. The chain combines TRBV2 with TRBJ2-7; 11 bases match TRBD2. After removal of 6 bases from V and 1 base from J, the junction contained 14 bases not matched to a gene. The CDR3 contains 18 residues. Germline V gives CDR1 SNHLY, CDR2 FYNNEI. CDR3 sequence reads: CASRQGSSGRRISYEQYF. CDR3 sequence (DNA): TGTGCCAGCAGGCAGGGGTCTAGCGGGAGGCGAATATCCTACGAGCAGTACTTC.

This clonotype occurred many times. V and J are TRBV27 and TRBJ1-5; D gene uncertain. The CDR3 totals 13 residues. V lost 5 bases and J 7 bases, leaving 12 bases between the germline ends. From germline, CDR1 is MNHEY and CDR2 SMNVEV (reference sequence). The CDR3, as DNA: TGTGCCAGCAGTCCGTCGCTCCTACAGCCCCAGCATTTT. Its protein is CASSPSLLQPQHF.

This clonotype occurred many times. The chain combines TRBV5-1 with TRBJ2-7; D is possibly TRBD2 (7 bases). Germline-derived CDR1 and CDR2 are SGHRS and YFSETQ. The CDR3 has 15 amino acids. V was cut by 0 bases and J by 4 bases, with 14 bases left in between. CDR3 sequence (DNA): TGCGCCAGCAGCTTGGATAGGGGGGGTTGGTACGAGCAGTACTTC. Amino acids: CASSLDRGGWYEQYF.

This clonotype has just one count. V is TRBV11-2 and J is TRBJ2-2; no reliable D call. The germline CDR1 and CDR2 sequences are SGHAT and FQNNGV. Deletions cut 5 bases from V and 6 bases from J, with 16 bases between. The CDR3 covers 15 residues. The CDR3 reads CASSPQGKRAGELFF. CDR3 nucleotides: TGTGCCAGCAGCCCCCAAGGGAAGCGAGCCGGGGAGCTGTTTTTT.

This clonotype was picked up many times. The J gene is TRBJ1-6, the V gene TRBV30, with 7 positions matching TRBD1. The germline V gene has CDR1 GTSNPN and CDR2 SVGIG (reference sequence). CDR3 length equals 14 residues. The junction had 9 bases not matched to a gene; V was cut back by 2 bases and J by 11 bases. This chain's CDR3 is CAWSRVTGSAPLHF. CDR3 DNA sequence: TGTGCCTGGAGTCGGGTGACAGGGAGCGCACCCCTCCACTTT.

This clonotype was detected ten times or more. V gene TRBV10-3 combines with J gene TRBJ2-5, with TRBD1 matching 7 bases. Germline CDR1 and CDR2: ENHRY and SYGVKD. Germline trimming cut 6 bases from V and 5 bases from J; bases unmatched to any gene: 9. The CDR3 length is 14 residues. The CDR3 nucleotides are TGTGCCATCAGAGGGGACAGAGATGGGGAGACCCAGTACTTC. It encodes CAIRGDRDGETQYF.

This clonotype came up many times. This chain connects TRBV6-2 or TRBV6-3 to TRBJ1-1, with D unresolved. With 2 bases removed from V and 2 bases from J, the gap between germline ends came to 15 bases. This CDR3 is built from 16 residues. Germline V gene lookup returns CDR1 MNHEY and CDR2 SVGEGT. DNA of the CDR3: TGTGCCAGCAGTTACGGCTTTCGGCTCCTCAACACTGAAGCTTTCTTT. It yields the protein CASSYGFRLLNTEAFF.

The J gene is TRBJ1-1, the V gene TRBV19; TRBD1 matches 8 bases. The length of the CDR3 is 14 residues. Looked up from germline, CDR1 is LNHDA and CDR2 is SQIVND (reference sequence). J gave up 5 bases and V 6 bases, and 8 bases lay outside the gene matches. Written as DNA, the CDR3 is TGTGCCAGTAGCAAACGACAGGGGTGGACTGAAGCTTTCTTT. It is translated as CASSKRQGWTEAFF.

J is TRBJ2-1 and V is TRBV6-9, with TRBD2 identical over 11 bases. The CDR3 totals 19 residues. Unmatched junction bases numbered 7, after V lost 0 bases and J lost 0 bases. Germline CDR1 reads MNHGY; CDR2 reads SVAAGI. The CDR3, as DNA: TGTGCCAGCAGTTATTCTAGCGGGAGGGTTGAGAGCTCCTACAATGAGCAGTTCTTC. The encoded protein is CASSYSSGRVESSYNEQFF.

The sample holds a few counts of this clonotype. For the CDR3, the DNA is TGTGCCAGCAGAGAACAAGGGCCCAGTGTTCACCTCCACTTT. Translating it yields CASREQGPSVHLHF. The chain couples TRBV2 to TRBJ1-6; D is uncertain. Germline loops: CDR1 SNHLY, CDR2 FYNNEI. The CDR3 runs to 14 residues. The V end was cut by 6 bases, the J end by 15 bases, with 21 bases between.

This clonotype was counted at least ten times. J is TRBJ2-1 and V is TRBV4-2; 9 bases fit TRBD2. The germline V gene has CDR1 LGHNA and CDR2 YNFKEQ. The J segment lost 6 bases and the V segment lost 6 bases, leaving 9 bases of the junction unmatched. The CDR3 is 15 amino acids. CDR3 in amino acids: CASSQSGGRANEQFF. Here the CDR3 DNA reads TGTGCCAGCAGTCAAAGCGGGGGGCGGGCCAATGAGCAGTTCTTC.

The chain has TRBV6-1 and TRBJ2-7; D tentatively fits TRBD1 or TRBD2 (5 bases each). The CDR3 spans 16 residues. V dropped 3 bases and J dropped 0 bases, with 15 bases sitting between them. Germline V gene data show CDR1 as MNHNS and CDR2 as SASEGT. CDR3 amino acids: CASSEPGTSYSYEQYF. In nucleotides, the CDR3 is TGTGCCAGCAGTGAGCCAGGGACGTCTTACTCCTACGAGCAGTACTTC.

This clonotype was recorded a few times. The chain combines TRBV19 with TRBJ2-7; TRBD1 matches 9 bases. Germline values: CDR1 LNHDA, CDR2 SQIVND (reference sequence). The junction had 6 bases not matched to a gene; V was cut back by 5 bases and J by 1 base. The CDR3 has 15 amino acids. This CDR3 reads CASSSTGGASYEQYF. Here the CDR3 DNA reads TGTGCCAGTAGTTCCACAGGGGGCGCTTCCTACGAGCAGTACTTC. Variable domain in full (rest from reference TRBV19 and TRBJ2-7): DGGITQSPKYLFRKEGQNVTLSCEQNLNHDAMYWYRQDPGQGLRLIYYSQIVNDFQKGDIAEGYSVSREKKESFPLTVTSAQKNPTAFYLCASSSTGGASYEQYFGPGTRLTVT.

The gene calls are TRBV4-1 and TRBJ2-1, with 8 positions matching TRBD2. Losses at the gene ends were 3 bases for V and 6 bases for J; bases not matched to a gene: 10. The CDR3 length is 16 residues. CDR1 and CDR2 (germline): MGHRA, YSYEKL. This CDR3 reads CASSQLLGTRSNEQFF. CDR3 coding DNA: TGCGCCAGCAGCCAGCTACTAGGGACTAGGAGCAATGAGCAGTTCTTC.

This clonotype was seen a few times. The rearrangement joins TRBV6-1 to TRBJ2-3; either TRBD1 or TRBD2 may supply D (6 bases each). V gave up 1 base and J gave up 5 bases, with 10 bases separating them. The CDR3 extends over 14 amino acids. Germline V gives CDR1 MNHNS, CDR2 SASEGT. Here the CDR3 reads CASSEVRGGDTQYF. The CDR3 DNA is TGTGCCAGCAGTGAAGTCAGGGGAGGAGATACGCAGTATTTT.

This clonotype showed up many times. J is TRBJ2-3 and V is TRBV11-2; D could derive from TRBD1 or TRBD2 (5 bases each). V was shortened by 5 bases and J by 4 bases, with 16 bases between the two germline ends. The CDR3 is 15 amino acids. The germline gives CDR1 SGHAT, CDR2 FQNNGV. In DNA form, the CDR3 reads TGTGCCAGCAGCCCCCTGGGTGGGACGGCAGATACGCAGTATTTT. This encodes CASSPLGGTADTQYF.